These T cell receptor beta chains were read from a single sample in a study of OX40 agonist ivuxolimab in advanced cancers. Measured with immunoSEQ multiplex PCR; TCRdb has only the in-frame clones, and not every one. The repertoire consists of some 22,000 clones, with about 89% occurring once and the leading ten covering under 20%. Here the sequenced sample was CD4+ or CD8+ T cells sorted from blood, taken in a trial of the OX40 agonist ivuxolimab. These receptors were taken from an adult with an advanced solid tumor such as melanoma, head and neck, liver or kidney cancer. CDR3s include the opening cysteine and the closing phenylalanine or tryptophan. Fields, in order: CDR3 DNA, CDR3 protein, D gene, V gene, clone size, J gene, CDR3 length. A D gene is named only where the DNA matches it firmly. A row's size may be missing; if present it is once, few, many or a size class.

TGTGCCAGCAGCTTAGAGGGGAGGGCCTCGACTACCTATGGCTACACCTTC CASSLEGRASTTYGYTF - TRBV7-8 - TRBJ1-2 17
TGTGCCAGCAGTTCCCTGACAGGGTGGGACACTGAAGCTTTCTTT CASSSLTGWDTEAFF TRBD1 TRBV28 - TRBJ1-1 15
TGTGCCAGCAGTTCGGACGGAAACAATCAGCCCCAGCATTTT CASSSDGNNQPQHF - TRBV6-5 few TRBJ1-5 14
TGCGCCAGCAATATGGGACAGGGTTCTTACGAGCAGTACTTC CASNMGQGSYEQYF TRBD1 TRBV5-1 - TRBJ2-7 14
TGTGCCAGCAGCTTCAACCAGGGGCAGGCCCAGTACTTC CASSFNQGQAQYF - TRBV11-2 - TRBJ2-5 13
TGTGCCAGCAGCCCCGTGCTCGACAGGGGACACTTC CASSPVLDRGHF TRBD1 TRBV7-3 - TRBJ1-2 12
TGTGCCAGCAGTGATGGGACAGGGATGCAGCCCCAGCATTTT CASSDGTGMQPQHF TRBD1 TRBV2 - TRBJ1-5 14
TGTGCCAGTAGTTGGGGACAGGGGACTAATGAGCAGTTCTTC CASSWGQGTNEQFF TRBD1 TRBV19 - TRBJ2-1 14
TGTGCCAGCAGCCCCCCAGGGAGGGACACTGAAGCTTTCTTT CASSPPGRDTEAFF - TRBV6-6 - TRBJ1-1 14
TGTGCCAGCAGCCAGGCGCGGGCAGATATGCAGTATTTT CASSQARADMQYF - TRBV4-2 - TRBJ2-3 13
TGCAGCGTTGATGCAGGACTCTCCTATGGCTACACCTTC CSVDAGLSYGYTF - TRBV29-1 - TRBJ1-2 13